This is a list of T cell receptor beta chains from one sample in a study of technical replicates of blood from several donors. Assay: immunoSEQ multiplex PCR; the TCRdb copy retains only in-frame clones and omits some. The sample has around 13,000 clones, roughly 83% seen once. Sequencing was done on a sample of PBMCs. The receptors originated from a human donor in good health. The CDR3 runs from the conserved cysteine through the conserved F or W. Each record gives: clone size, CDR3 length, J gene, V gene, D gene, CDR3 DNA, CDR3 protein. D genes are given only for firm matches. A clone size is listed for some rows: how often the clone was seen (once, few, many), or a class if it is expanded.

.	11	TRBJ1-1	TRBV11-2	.	TGTGCCATAGAGGAACGGCCTGAAGCTTTCTTT	CAIEERPEAFF
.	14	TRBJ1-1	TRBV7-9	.	TGTGCCAGCAGCTTGAGGGGGACGAACACTGAAGCTTTCTTT	CASSLRGTNTEAFF
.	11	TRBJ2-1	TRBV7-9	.	TGTGCCAGCAGCCCTTACAATGAGCAGTTCTTC	CASSPYNEQFF
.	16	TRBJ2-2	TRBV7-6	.	TGTGCCAGCAGCTTATCGGCGGGCCAGAACACCGGGGAGCTGTTTTTT	CASSLSAGQNTGELFF
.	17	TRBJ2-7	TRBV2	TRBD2	TGTGCCAGCACGGGGAGCCCAATAGCGGGAGATCGCTACGAGCAGTACTTC	CASTGSPIAGDRYEQYF
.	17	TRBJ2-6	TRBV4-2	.	TGTGCCAGCAGCCCCTACTCCGAGGGCTCTGGGGCCAACGTCCTGACTTTC	CASSPYSEGSGANVLTF
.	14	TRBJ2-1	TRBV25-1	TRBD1	TGTGCCAGCCCGGGACAGGACTCCTACAATGAGCAGTTCTTC	CASPGQDSYNEQFF
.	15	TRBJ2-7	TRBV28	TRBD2	TGTGCCAGCCAAAAACCGACTAGCGCCAGGGGAGAGCAGTACTTC	CASQKPTSARGEQYF
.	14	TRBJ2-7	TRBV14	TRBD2	TGTGCCAGCAGCCTCGGGACTACGCCTCGGGAGCAGTACTTC	CASSLGTTPREQYF
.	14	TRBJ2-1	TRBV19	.	TGTGCCAGTACCCGGGAACGCACCTACAATGAGCAGTTCTTC	CASTRERTYNEQFF
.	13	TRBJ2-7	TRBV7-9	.	TGTGCCAGCAGCTTAGACAGGGCGGGCGAGCAGTACTTC	CASSLDRAGEQYF
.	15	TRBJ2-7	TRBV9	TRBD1	TGTGCCAGCAGCGTAGGAGGGACAGGGACCCACGAGCAGTACTTC	CASSVGGTGTHEQYF
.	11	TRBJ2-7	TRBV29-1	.	TGCAGCGGCCGCCTAGCAGCCGAGCAGTACTTC	CSGRLAAEQYF
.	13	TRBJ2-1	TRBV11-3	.	TGTGCCAGCAGCTTCGGCGGTTACAATGAGCAGTTCTTC	CASSFGGYNEQFF
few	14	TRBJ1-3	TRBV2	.	TGTGCCAGCAAAACGGGACTATCCGGAAACACCATATATTTT	CASKTGLSGNTIYF
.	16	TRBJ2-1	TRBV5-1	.	TGCGCCAGCAGCGGGGGCGAAGCGGGACCCTACAATGAGCAGTTCTTC	CASSGGEAGPYNEQFF
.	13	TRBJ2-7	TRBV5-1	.	TGCGCCAGCAGCACCCCGACAGGAACCGAGCAGTACTTC	CASSTPTGTEQYF
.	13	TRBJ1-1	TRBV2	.	TGTGCCAGCAGTGGACAGACTCACACTGAAGCTTTCTTT	CASSGQTHTEAFF
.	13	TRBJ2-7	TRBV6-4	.	TGTGCCAGCAGTGGAAACAGGGACTACGAGCAGTACTTC	CASSGNRDYEQYF
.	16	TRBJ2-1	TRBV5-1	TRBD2	TGCGCCAGCAGCTGGGATGCGGGAGGTACCTACAATGAGCAGTTCTTC	CASSWDAGGTYNEQFF
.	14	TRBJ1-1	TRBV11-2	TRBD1	TGTGCCAGCAGCTTACAGGGGGCTTGGACTGAAGCTTTCTTT	CASSLQGAWTEAFF
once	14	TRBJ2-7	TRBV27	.	TGTGCCAGCAGTTTTGGGGCCGGAGTCCGGGAGCAGTACTTC	CASSFGAGVREQYF
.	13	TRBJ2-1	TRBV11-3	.	TGTGCCAGCAGCCCACCCCGAGGTGGAGAGCAGTTCTTC	CASSPPRGGEQFF
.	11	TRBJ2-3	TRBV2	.	TGTGCCAGCAAGCAGGGTGATACGCAGTATTTT	CASKQGDTQYF
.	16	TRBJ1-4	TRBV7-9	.	TGTGCCAGCAGCCAACGTTTAGTAACCGTTCATGAAAAACTGTTTTTT	CASSQRLVTVHEKLFF
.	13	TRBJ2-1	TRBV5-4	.	TGTGCCAGCAGCTTGGGGCTAGGCTATGAGCAGTTCTTC	CASSLGLGYEQFF
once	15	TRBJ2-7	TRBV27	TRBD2	TGTGCCAGCAGACGATCGGGACTAGGGGCTCACGAGCAGTACTTC	CASRRSGLGAHEQYF
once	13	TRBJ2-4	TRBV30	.	TGTGCCTGGAGTGTGTCGGCGGAAAACATTCAGTACTTC	CAWSVSAENIQYF
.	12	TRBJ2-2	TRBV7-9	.	TGTGCCATAGGTGGTTCGGGAGGGGAGCTGTTTTTT	CAIGGSGGELFF
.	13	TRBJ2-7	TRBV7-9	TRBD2	TGTGCCAGCAACCGAGCGGGAGTTTACGAGCAGTACTTC	CASNRAGVYEQYF
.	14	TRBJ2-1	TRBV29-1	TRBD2	TGCAGCGTTGATGATCTAGCGGGAGGAGATGAGCAGTTCTTC	CSVDDLAGGDEQFF
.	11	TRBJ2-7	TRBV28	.	TGTGCCAGCAGTTGGACTTACGAGCAGTACTTC	CASSWTYEQYF
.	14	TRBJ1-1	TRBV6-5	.	TGTGCCAGCAGTTACGGGGGAGGGGACACTGAAGCTTTCTTT	CASSYGGGDTEAFF
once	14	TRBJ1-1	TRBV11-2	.	TGTGCCAGCAGCTTAGATTCGGGGGGGACTGAAGCTTTCTTT	CASSLDSGGTEAFF
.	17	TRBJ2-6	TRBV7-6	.	TGTGCCAGCAGCCCGGAATCAGGGAACTCTGGGGCCAACGTCCTGACTTTC	CASSPESGNSGANVLTF
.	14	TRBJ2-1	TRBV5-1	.	TGCGCCAGCAGCTTGGAGACTGTCTACAATGAGCAGTTCTTC	CASSLETVYNEQFF
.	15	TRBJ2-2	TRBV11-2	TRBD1	TGTGCCAGCAGCTTAGCCCAGGGGGAAACCGGGGAGCTGTTTTTT	CASSLAQGETGELFF
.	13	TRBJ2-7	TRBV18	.	TGTGCCAGCTCACCAGGGGGCAGGGCCGAGCAGTACTTC	CASSPGGRAEQYF
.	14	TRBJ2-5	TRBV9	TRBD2	TGTGCCAGCAGCGTAGTTAGCGGGGGGGAGACCCAATACTTC	CASSVVSGGETQYF
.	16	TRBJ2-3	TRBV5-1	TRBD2	TGCGCCAGCAGCTTGGGACTAGCGGGCACCACAGATACGCAGTATTTT	CASSLGLAGTTDTQYF
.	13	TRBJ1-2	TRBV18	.	TGTGCCAGCTCTCCAATGGGGGGTGATGGCTACACCTTC	CASSPMGGDGYTF
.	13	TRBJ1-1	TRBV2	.	TGTGCCAGCAGTGCATCACGGGACACTGAAGCTTTCTTT	CASSASRDTEAFF
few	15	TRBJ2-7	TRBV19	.	TGTGCCAGTAGTATAGGACCGGTAGCGCCTCACGAGCAGTACTTC	CASSIGPVAPHEQYF
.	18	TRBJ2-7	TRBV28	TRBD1	TGTGCCAGCAGAACGACAGGGTTTGGTCCCCTTAGTGGGTACGAGCAGTACTTC	CASRTTGFGPLSGYEQYF
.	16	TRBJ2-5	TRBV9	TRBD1	TGTGCCAGCAGCGTAGGTCCCCAGGGGGCCAAAGAGACCCAGTACTTC	CASSVGPQGAKETQYF
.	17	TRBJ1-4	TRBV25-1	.	TGTGCCAGCAGTCCAAATCCTGGGGGGAAAGCTAATGAAAAACTGTTTTTT	CASSPNPGGKANEKLFF
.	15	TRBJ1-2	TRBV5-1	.	TGCGCCAGCAGCCCGGGGGAGGGTTTTGGCTATGGCTACACCTTC	CASSPGEGFGYGYTF
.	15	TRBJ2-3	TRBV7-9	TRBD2	TGTGCCAGCAGCTTAGAACTAGCGGGCAGAGATACGCAGTATTTT	CASSLELAGRDTQYF